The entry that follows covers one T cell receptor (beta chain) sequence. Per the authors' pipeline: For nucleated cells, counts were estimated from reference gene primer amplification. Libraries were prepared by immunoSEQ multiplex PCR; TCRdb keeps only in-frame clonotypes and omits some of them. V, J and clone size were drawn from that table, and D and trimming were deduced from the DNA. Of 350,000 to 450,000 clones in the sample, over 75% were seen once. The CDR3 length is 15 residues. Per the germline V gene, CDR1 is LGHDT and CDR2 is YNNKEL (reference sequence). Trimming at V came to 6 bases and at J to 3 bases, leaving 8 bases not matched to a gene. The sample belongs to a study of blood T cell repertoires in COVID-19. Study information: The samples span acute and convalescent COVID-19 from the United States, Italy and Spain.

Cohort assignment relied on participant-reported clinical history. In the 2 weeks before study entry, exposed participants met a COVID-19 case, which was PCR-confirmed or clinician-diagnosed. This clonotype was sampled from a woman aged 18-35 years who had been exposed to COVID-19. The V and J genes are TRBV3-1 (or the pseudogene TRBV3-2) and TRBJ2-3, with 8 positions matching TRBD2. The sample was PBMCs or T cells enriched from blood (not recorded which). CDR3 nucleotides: TGTGCCAGCAGGAACGGACTAGCTGCGACAGATACGCAGTATTTT. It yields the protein CASRNGLAATDTQYF.